The present T cell receptor beta chain was sequenced within a study of CD8 T cells in ankylosing spondylitis. This clonotype was observed a few times. Using its own MiXCR run on the 5' RACE reads, TCRdb lists one record per CDR3 protein. The sample lists about 240,000 distinct CDR3 sequences, around 25% seen once, with 0.5% to 0.75% in the top ten. This receptor was identified in a male donor with ankylosing spondylitis or in good health (not recorded which). Sequences were obtained from blood, either unsorted or a sorted T cell fraction (not recorded which).

This CDR3 is CSVAAVTYGYTF. The CDR3 DNA sequence: TGCAGCGTTGCGGCGGTGACCTATGGCTACACCTTC. The V call is TRBV29-1, the J call TRBJ1-2; no clear D. V was trimmed by 4 bases and J by 4 bases, leaving 10 bases between them. The CDR3 is 12 residues long. Germline V lookup: CDR1 SQVTM, CDR2 ANQGSEA.